This is a list of T cell receptor beta chains from one sample in a study of T-cell memory formation after mild COVID-19. TCRdb reanalysed the 5' RACE reads using MiXCR and keeps one entry per CDR3 protein. The sample has roughly 150,000 distinct CDR3 sequences; roughly 15% are singletons. Sequencing was performed on PBMCs or a T cell subset sorted from them (not recorded which). The receptors shown here come from an adult woman who had mild COVID-19 (a few samples of this study predate the infection). Cell type and time point are not known. The CDR3 runs from the conserved cysteine through the conserved F or W. Each record gives: V gene, clone size, J gene, D gene, CDR3 protein, CDR3 DNA. D genes are given only for firm matches. Size values are once, few and many counts, or a class for expanded clones, and some rows have none.

V gene: TRBV7-9; clone size: .; J gene: TRBJ1-2; D gene: .; CDR3 protein: CASSFMGSSGYGYTF; CDR3 DNA: TGTGCCAGCAGCTTCATGGGGTCTTCTGGCTATGGCTACACCTTC
V gene: TRBV5-5; clone size: few; J gene: TRBJ2-2; D gene: .; CDR3 protein: CASSLGPGTVTGELFF; CDR3 DNA: TGTGCCAGCAGCTTGGGGCCCGGGACGGTGACCGGGGAGCTGTTTTTT
V gene: TRBV5-4; clone size: .; J gene: TRBJ2-7; D gene: .; CDR3 protein: CASSLEPGYEQYF; CDR3 DNA: TGTGCCAGCAGCTTGGAACCGGGGTACGAGCAGTACTTC
V gene: TRBV25-1; clone size: .; J gene: TRBJ2-1; D gene: .; CDR3 protein: CASSEGVSSFYNEQFF; CDR3 DNA: TGTGCCAGCAGTGAAGGGGTCTCATCTTTCTACAATGAGCAGTTCTTC
V gene: TRBV5-6; clone size: .; J gene: TRBJ2-7; D gene: TRBD1; CDR3 protein: CASSSGTASSYEQYF; CDR3 DNA: TGTGCCAGCAGCTCAGGGACAGCGAGCTCCTACGAGCAGTACTTC
V gene: TRBV12-3/TRBV12-4; clone size: .; J gene: TRBJ2-2; D gene: TRBD1; CDR3 protein: CASRGTENTGELFF; CDR3 DNA: TGTGCCAGCAGGGGGACAGAGAACACCGGGGAGCTGTTTTTT
V gene: TRBV29-1; clone size: medium-sized; J gene: TRBJ2-2; D gene: .; CDR3 protein: CSADRVNTGELFF; CDR3 DNA: TGCAGCGCCGACAGAGTTAACACCGGGGAGCTGTTTTTT
V gene: TRBV10-2; clone size: few; J gene: TRBJ2-5; D gene: TRBD1; CDR3 protein: CASSEPKDRETQYF; CDR3 DNA: TGCGCCAGCAGTGAGCCCAAGGACAGGGAGACCCAGTACTTC
V gene: TRBV7-6; clone size: many; J gene: TRBJ1-1; D gene: .; CDR3 protein: CASSLIGLSEAFF; CDR3 DNA: TGTGCCAGCAGCTTAATCGGTCTATCAGAAGCTTTCTTT
V gene: TRBV20-1; clone size: .; J gene: TRBJ2-3; D gene: .; CDR3 protein: CSARDTTDTQYF; CDR3 DNA: TGCAGTGCTAGAGATACGACAGATACGCAGTATTTT
V gene: TRBV2; clone size: few; J gene: TRBJ2-1; D gene: TRBD2; CDR3 protein: CAGKTSVAGEQFF; CDR3 DNA: TGTGCCGGCAAAACTAGCGTAGCTGGTGAGCAGTTCTTC
V gene: TRBV14; clone size: .; J gene: TRBJ2-1; D gene: .; CDR3 protein: CASTRQRLGRYNEQFF; CDR3 DNA: TGTGCCAGCACCCGACAGAGGCTAGGTCGCTACAATGAGCAGTTCTTC
V gene: TRBV12-3/TRBV12-4; clone size: .; J gene: TRBJ2-1; D gene: TRBD2; CDR3 protein: CASNRLALVSGGTRGDNEQFF; CDR3 DNA: TGTGCCAGCAACCGACTAGCTCTAGTGTCCGGAGGAACCCGAGGCGACAATGAGCAGTTCTTC
V gene: TRBV10-3; clone size: few; J gene: TRBJ1-1; D gene: .; CDR3 protein: CAISGGQSQAFF; CDR3 DNA: TGTGCCATCAGTGGAGGACAATCCCAAGCTTTCTTT
V gene: TRBV20-1; clone size: few; J gene: TRBJ2-7; D gene: TRBD2; CDR3 protein: CSARGLAGGAHEQYF; CDR3 DNA: TGCAGTGCTAGAGGGCTAGCGGGAGGAGCCCACGAGCAGTACTTC
V gene: TRBV15; clone size: few; J gene: TRBJ2-7; D gene: TRBD2; CDR3 protein: CATSRGGPSGGQYPAYEQYF; CDR3 DNA: TGTGCCACCAGCAGAGGAGGGCCTAGCGGGGGGCAATATCCCGCCTACGAGCAGTACTTC
V gene: TRBV24-1; clone size: .; J gene: TRBJ1-2; D gene: TRBD1; CDR3 protein: CATSDRTGAKYGYTF; CDR3 DNA: TGTGCCACCAGTGACCGGACAGGGGCCAAATATGGCTACACCTTC
V gene: TRBV12-3/TRBV12-4; clone size: .; J gene: TRBJ2-5; D gene: TRBD2; CDR3 protein: CASKIAGGGETQYF; CDR3 DNA: TGTGCCAGCAAAATAGCGGGAGGGGGGGAGACCCAGTACTTC
V gene: TRBV5-1; clone size: .; J gene: TRBJ2-7; D gene: .; CDR3 protein: CASSFSASYEQYF; CDR3 DNA: TGCGCCAGCAGCTTCTCGGCGAGCTACGAGCAGTACTTC
V gene: TRBV15; clone size: once; J gene: TRBJ1-6; D gene: TRBD1; CDR3 protein: CATSREDPGTGGSPLHF; CDR3 DNA: TGTGCCACCAGCAGAGAGGATCCCGGGACAGGGGGTTCACCCCTCCACTTT
V gene: TRBV29-1; clone size: few; J gene: TRBJ2-2; D gene: TRBD1; CDR3 protein: CSVGTGNTGELFF; CDR3 DNA: TGCAGCGTTGGGACAGGGAACACCGGGGAGCTGTTTTTT
V gene: TRBV7-9; clone size: few; J gene: TRBJ2-1; D gene: .; CDR3 protein: CASSRGRSYNEQFF; CDR3 DNA: TGTGCCAGCAGCCGGGGACGGTCCTACAATGAGCAGTTCTTC
V gene: TRBV10-3; clone size: .; J gene: TRBJ2-3; D gene: .; CDR3 protein: CAISDPGATTDTQYF; CDR3 DNA: TGTGCCATCAGTGACCCAGGGGCGACCACAGATACGCAGTATTTT
V gene: TRBV20-1; clone size: many; J gene: TRBJ2-7; D gene: TRBD2; CDR3 protein: CSARDRLAGAVEQYF; CDR3 DNA: TGCAGTGCTAGAGATCGACTAGCGGGTGCCGTCGAGCAGTACTTC
V gene: TRBV19; clone size: .; J gene: TRBJ1-1; D gene: .; CDR3 protein: CASSMGPANTEAFF; CDR3 DNA: TGTGCCAGTAGTATGGGGCCAGCAAACACTGAAGCTTTCTTT
V gene: TRBV28; clone size: .; J gene: TRBJ2-5; D gene: .; CDR3 protein: CASSFQGWKETQYF; CDR3 DNA: TGTGCCAGCAGTTTCCAGGGGTGGAAAGAGACCCAGTACTTC
V gene: TRBV5-1; clone size: .; J gene: TRBJ2-1; D gene: .; CDR3 protein: CASSLSPTGTGSYNEQFF; CDR3 DNA: TGCGCCAGCAGCTTGTCACCTACCGGGACGGGGTCCTACAATGAGCAGTTCTTC
V gene: TRBV20-1; clone size: few; J gene: TRBJ2-3; D gene: .; CDR3 protein: CSVPFRYTQYF; CDR3 DNA: TGCAGTGTTCCCTTTCGGTATACGCAGTATTTT
V gene: TRBV11-2; clone size: .; J gene: TRBJ2-1; D gene: TRBD2; CDR3 protein: CASSPRGREDLNEQFF; CDR3 DNA: TGTGCCAGCAGCCCCAGAGGGAGGGAGGACTTAAATGAGCAGTTCTTC
V gene: TRBV2; clone size: few; J gene: TRBJ2-1; D gene: .; CDR3 protein: CASSPTEIPYNEQFF; CDR3 DNA: TGTGCCAGCAGTCCAACGGAGATCCCCTACAATGAGCAGTTCTTC
V gene: TRBV27; clone size: few; J gene: TRBJ1-6; D gene: TRBD1; CDR3 protein: CASSSGTGRSPLHF; CDR3 DNA: TGTGCCAGCAGCTCCGGGACAGGGAGGTCACCCCTCCACTTT
V gene: TRBV6-2/TRBV6-3; clone size: .; J gene: TRBJ2-2; D gene: TRBD2; CDR3 protein: CASSNTGLAGGTNTGELFF; CDR3 DNA: TGTGCCAGCAGCAACACGGGACTAGCGGGAGGGACGAACACCGGGGAGCTGTTTTTT
V gene: TRBV12-3/TRBV12-4; clone size: few; J gene: TRBJ2-2; D gene: .; CDR3 protein: CASSLYGKNTGELFF; CDR3 DNA: TGTGCCAGCAGTTTGTACGGGAAGAACACCGGGGAGCTGTTTTTT
V gene: TRBV6-5; clone size: few; J gene: TRBJ2-3; D gene: TRBD1; CDR3 protein: CASRQGGADTQYF; CDR3 DNA: TGTGCCAGCAGACAGGGGGGCGCAGATACGCAGTATTTT
V gene: TRBV5-1; clone size: few; J gene: TRBJ1-2; D gene: TRBD1; CDR3 protein: CASSLGADRGYGYTF; CDR3 DNA: TGCGCCAGCAGCTTGGGGGCCGACAGGGGGTATGGCTACACCTTC
V gene: TRBV6-5; clone size: .; J gene: TRBJ1-1; D gene: TRBD1; CDR3 protein: CASSSEPWDVAGGFF; CDR3 DNA: TGTGCCAGCAGTTCCGAACCCTGGGACGTAGCAGGGGGTTTCTTT
V gene: TRBV9; clone size: few; J gene: TRBJ2-7; D gene: .; CDR3 protein: CASSAPGTRFSEQYF; CDR3 DNA: TGTGCCAGCAGCGCCCCCGGGACGCGCTTCAGCGAGCAGTACTTC
V gene: TRBV7-2; clone size: few; J gene: TRBJ2-7; D gene: .; CDR3 protein: CASSPGYKKVDYEQYF; CDR3 DNA: TGTGCCAGCAGCCCAGGGTACAAAAAGGTCGACTACGAGCAGTACTTC
V gene: TRBV12-3/TRBV12-4; clone size: .; J gene: TRBJ2-3; D gene: .; CDR3 protein: CASSLGVDTQYF; CDR3 DNA: TGTGCCAGCAGTTTGGGCGTAGATACGCAGTATTTT
V gene: TRBV6-5; clone size: few; J gene: TRBJ2-7; D gene: .; CDR3 protein: CASSYSVSNSYEQYF; CDR3 DNA: TGTGCCAGCAGTTACTCGGTGTCAAACTCCTACGAGCAGTACTTC
V gene: TRBV12-3/TRBV12-4; clone size: .; J gene: TRBJ2-7; D gene: .; CDR3 protein: CASSHSGFYYEQYF; CDR3 DNA: TGTGCCAGCAGTCATAGCGGATTCTACTACGAGCAGTACTTC
V gene: TRBV25-1; clone size: .; J gene: TRBJ2-7; D gene: .; CDR3 protein: CASSVGYEQYF; CDR3 DNA: TGTGCCAGCAGTGTGGGTTACGAGCAGTACTTC
V gene: TRBV14; clone size: .; J gene: TRBJ1-2; D gene: .; CDR3 protein: CASSQVLLYGYTF; CDR3 DNA: TGTGCCAGCAGCCAAGTCTTGCTGTACGGCTACACCTTC
V gene: TRBV7-2; clone size: .; J gene: TRBJ1-2; D gene: TRBD1; CDR3 protein: CASRHPLRDRYGYTF; CDR3 DNA: TGTGCCAGCAGACACCCACTTCGGGACAGATATGGCTACACCTTC
V gene: TRBV19; clone size: .; J gene: TRBJ1-5; D gene: .; CDR3 protein: CASSIVGRLNQPQHF; CDR3 DNA: TGTGCCAGTAGTATTGTCGGACGGCTCAATCAGCCCCAGCATTTT
V gene: TRBV7-2; clone size: .; J gene: TRBJ1-1; D gene: TRBD1; CDR3 protein: CASSSSGGGTEAFF; CDR3 DNA: TGTGCCAGCAGCTCGTCAGGGGGAGGCACTGAAGCTTTCTTT
V gene: TRBV12-3/TRBV12-4; clone size: few; J gene: TRBJ1-1; D gene: .; CDR3 protein: CASSSTSHQGNTEAFF; CDR3 DNA: TGTGCCAGCAGTTCAACCTCGCATCAGGGGAACACTGAAGCTTTCTTT
V gene: TRBV6-6; clone size: few; J gene: TRBJ2-5; D gene: .; CDR3 protein: CASTRLGGPETQYF; CDR3 DNA: TGTGCCAGCACCAGGCTAGGGGGGCCAGAGACCCAGTACTTC
V gene: TRBV7-2; clone size: many; J gene: TRBJ2-3; D gene: TRBD2; CDR3 protein: CASSPGLAGGPSDTQYF; CDR3 DNA: TGTGCCAGCAGCCCCGGACTAGCGGGAGGGCCGTCAGATACGCAGTATTTT
V gene: TRBV6-6; clone size: few; J gene: TRBJ1-2; D gene: .; CDR3 protein: CASSPPWATNYGYTF; CDR3 DNA: TGTGCCAGCAGCCCTCCGTGGGCGACTAACTATGGCTACACCTTC
V gene: TRBV7-9; clone size: few; J gene: TRBJ1-2; D gene: .; CDR3 protein: CASSRDIPPLYTF; CDR3 DNA: TGTGCCAGCAGCAGGGACATTCCTCCCCTCTACACCTTC
V gene: TRBV7-9; clone size: .; J gene: TRBJ2-3; D gene: TRBD1; CDR3 protein: CASSLTGGEGDTQYF; CDR3 DNA: TGTGCCAGCAGCTTAACAGGGGGCGAGGGAGATACGCAGTATTTT
V gene: TRBV12-3/TRBV12-4; clone size: .; J gene: TRBJ2-5; D gene: .; CDR3 protein: CASSFLRIGTQYF; CDR3 DNA: TGTGCCAGCAGTTTCCTTCGGATAGGGACCCAGTACTTC